These 13 T cell receptor beta chains share one sample of origin, sequenced in a study of graft-versus-host responses after intestinal transplantation. For these receptors, no antigen is known. The protocol was immunoSEQ multiplex PCR, while the TCRdb copy is restricted to in-frame clones and leaves out a portion. The sample records 100,000 or so clones, 90% to 95% being singletons. The starting material was unstimulated CD8+ T cells sorted from spleen or lymph node cells, obtained before intestinal transplant. The receptors derive from a human donor who received an intestinal transplant.

The chain is built from TRBV30 and TRBJ1-5, with 9 positions matching TRBD1. The length of the CDR3 is 13 residues. J was trimmed by 7 bases and V by 0 bases; bases with no gene match: 1. Germline V CDR1 and CDR2: GTSNPN, SVGIG (reference sequence). The DNA of the CDR3 is TGTGCCTGGAGTGTCGGACAGGGGCAGCCCCAGCATTTT. As protein: CAWSVGQGQPQHF.

This rearrangement joins TRBV27 to TRBJ2-3; 7 bases fit TRBD1. The CDR3 consists of 17 residues. The V gene end was trimmed by 3 bases and the J gene end by 2 bases; junction bases not matched to a gene: 11. CDR1 MNHEY and CDR2 SMNVEV come from the germline V gene (reference sequence). The CDR3 DNA reads TGTGCCAGCAGTTTCAATCAACCCCAGGGGGACACAGATACGCAGTATTTT. This gives the protein CASSFNQPQGDTDTQYF.

The chain carries TRBV6-6 and TRBJ2-1; D is possibly TRBD2 (6 bases). This CDR3 contains 14 residues. V was trimmed by 2 bases and J by 6 bases, leaving 11 bases between them. In germline, CDR1 is MNHNY, CDR2 SVGAGI (reference sequence). The CDR3 DNA sequence: TGTGCCAGCAGTTACCTCGGGGGTTTCAATGAGCAGTTCTTC. Translated: CASSYLGGFNEQFF.

A single count supports this clone. V is TRBV25-1 and J is TRBJ2-1; 9 nucleotides agree with TRBD1. The germline V gene has CDR1 MGHDK and CDR2 SYGVNS. CDR3 length equals 15 residues. V lost 6 bases to trimming and J lost 2 bases; unmatched junction nucleotides: 5. CDR3 loop: CASSGQGHTYNEQFF. The DNA for the CDR3 is TGTGCCAGCAGCGGACAGGGGCACACCTACAATGAGCAGTTCTTC.

This clone has a single count. Other DNA sequences of this sample code for an identical CDR3. The chain couples TRBV7-9 to TRBJ2-3; 8 positions match TRBD1. The trim removed 4 bases at V and 4 bases at J, leaving 4 bases unmatched. This CDR3 is 14 amino acids long. Germline CDR1 SEHNR, CDR2 FQNEAQ (reference sequence). CDR3 DNA sequence: TGTGCCAGCAGCTCGGACAGGGCCCCAGATACGCAGTATTTT. Translation gives CASSSDRAPDTQYF.

The V and J genes are TRBV19 and TRBJ1-1; no clear D gene. The germline gives CDR1 LNHDA, CDR2 SQIVND (reference sequence). V dropped 1 base and J dropped 1 base, with 7 bases sitting between them. The CDR3 has 14 amino acids. This CDR3 is CASSIVSRNTEAFF. As DNA, the CDR3 is TGTGCCAGTAGTATAGTTTCCAGGAACACTGAAGCTTTCTTT.

This clone has just one count. This chain connects TRBV9 to TRBJ2-1, with D maybe TRBD1 (5 bases). This CDR3 comprises 12 residues. The germline V and J ends were trimmed by 3 bases and 10 bases, with 11 bases remaining between them. Per germline, CDR1 SGDLS and CDR2 YYNGEE. The CDR3 protein is CASSAQGWEQFF. Written as DNA, the CDR3 is TGTGCCAGCAGCGCCCAGGGATGGGAGCAGTTCTTC.

The chain uses TRBV20-1 and TRBJ2-1; 7 nucleotides line up with TRBD2. There are 11 residues in the CDR3. V was clipped by 1 base and J by 10 bases; unmatched bases: 1. CDR1 is DFQATT and CDR2 is SNEGSKA in the germline V gene (reference sequence). The CDR3 nucleotides read TGCAGTGCTAGAGCACTAGCGGAGCAGTTCTTC. This encodes CSARALAEQFF.

The DNA of the CDR3 is TGTGCCAGCAGCCCAGAGCTGGTGCTCCTGGCGGGGGGGCTGGAGACCCAGTACTTC. Translated: CASSPELVLLAGGLETQYF. This sequence joins TRBV7-2 and TRBJ2-5; TRBD2 matches at 9 bases. V lost 5 bases to trimming and J lost 5 bases; unmatched junction nucleotides: 21. CDR3 length equals 19 residues. Germline V gene lookup returns CDR1 SGHTA and CDR2 FQGNSA.

The chain employs TRBV7-9 and TRBJ2-3; 8 bases map to TRBD2. V was pared by 4 bases and J by 5 bases, with 5 bases of the junction left unmatched. CDR3 length: 14 residues. Germline CDR1 and CDR2: SEHNR and FQNEAQ (reference sequence). In nucleotides, the CDR3 is TGTGCCAGCAGCTCGGGGGGGCCCGGAGATACGCAGTATTTT. As protein: CASSSGGPGDTQYF. Full variable domain (missing parts from reference TRBV7-9 and TRBJ2-3): DTGVSQNPRHKITKRGQNVTFRCDPISEHNRLYWYRQTLGQGPEFLTYFQNEAQLEKSRLLSDRFSAERPKGSFSTLEIQRTEQGDSAMYLCASSSGGPGDTQYFGPGTRLTVL.

V gene TRBV19 combines with J gene TRBJ1-1, with 8 bases lining up with TRBD1. Germline CDR1 LNHDA, CDR2 SQIVND (reference sequence). This CDR3 is built from 17 residues. The junction had 11 bases not matched to a gene; V was cut back by 1 base and J by 4 bases. The chain's CDR3 is CASSIVSGGSFGTEAFF. The CDR3 nucleotides read TGTGCCAGTAGTATAGTGTCAGGGGGCTCCTTCGGCACTGAAGCTTTCTTT.

This clone was seen a single time. The chain couples TRBV19 to TRBJ2-5, with 9 positions matching TRBD1. Germline CDR1 is LNHDA and CDR2 is SQIVND (reference sequence). J was trimmed by 4 bases and V by 0 bases; bases with no gene match: 6. The CDR3 consists of 16 residues. The CDR3 is CASSIDRTGDRETQYF. In DNA, the CDR3 is TGTGCCAGTAGTATAGACCGGACAGGGGACCGAGAGACCCAGTACTTC. Looking up the rest from reference TRBV19 and TRBJ2-5 gives the full variable domain: DGGITQSPKYLFRKEGQNVTLSCEQNLNHDAMYWYRQDPGQGLRLIYYSQIVNDFQKGDIAEGYSVSREKKESFPLTVTSAQKNPTAFYLCASSIDRTGDRETQYFGPGTRLLVL.

V and J are TRBV5-6 and TRBJ2-1, with D maybe TRBD1 (5 bases). This CDR3 comprises 13 residues. V was clipped by 4 bases and J by 10 bases, with 15 bases between them. Germline CDR1 reads SGHDT; CDR2 reads YYEEEE. The CDR3 nucleotides are TGTGCCAGCAGCCAAAGGGGTGTACGCGAGCAGTTCTTC. As protein: CASSQRGVREQFF.